This T cell receptor (beta chain) was recovered during a study of blood T cell repertoires in COVID-19. Study as a whole: The origin of the acute and convalescent COVID-19 samples was the United States, Italy and Spain. From T cells, B-cell-depleted T cells, or PBMCs came the material, which was cDNA or gDNA.

Germline V gene sequence: CDR1 ENHRY, CDR2 SYGVKD. The germline V and J ends were trimmed by 2 bases and 12 bases, with 20 bases remaining between them. The CDR3 totals 15 residues. Under the authors' procedure: Reference gene primer amplification yielded estimated nucleated cell counts. TCRdb's table, derived via immunoSEQ multiplex PCR, lists solely in-frame clones and lacks some. V and J calls and clone size come straight from that table; D and trimming were deduced from the DNA. The sample holds tens of thousands of clones, 70% to 90% seen once. The chain joins TRBV10-3 to TRBJ2-1, with no clear D. The TCR was taken from a man between 65 and 85 years old with active or convalescent COVID-19. Sequences were obtained from peripheral blood. The CDR3 here is CAISEPAQVLVVQFF. The CDR3 DNA follows: TGTGCCATCAGTGAGCCCGCCCAGGTTTTAGTTGTGCAGTTCTTC.